This is a list of T cell receptor beta chains from one sample in a study of regulatory T cells in long-lasting Graves disease. TCRdb reanalysed the multiplex PCR reads using MiXCR and keeps one entry per CDR3 protein. The sample shows about 340,000 distinct CDR3 sequences, 15% to 20% of them seen only once. The sample was peripheral blood mononuclear cells (PBMCs), taken when the disease was refractory, from a patient treated with antithyroid drugs. All receptors derive from a female donor with Graves disease. CDR3s include the opening cysteine and the closing phenylalanine or tryptophan. The D gene is left open where the match is weak. Clone size is shown for a subset of rows, as once, few, many or a class of expanded clone.

D: TRBD1; J: TRBJ2-1; V: TRBV7-8; size: -; DNA: TGTGCCAGCAGCACTCGACAGGGCTCCTACAATGAGCCGTTCTTC; CDR3: CASSTRQGSYNEPFF
D: -; J: TRBJ1-1; V: TRBV20-1; size: many; DNA: TGCAGTGCTAGAGATCGAAGAGGAGGGGTTCCTGAAGCTTTCTTT; CDR3: CSARDRRGGVPEAFF
D: TRBD1; J: TRBJ2-7; V: TRBV20-1; size: -; DNA: TGCAGTGCTAGATTCCCCGGGACAGGGGCTTTGAACGAGCAGTACTTC; CDR3: CSARFPGTGALNEQYF
D: -; J: TRBJ1-2; V: TRBV27; size: many; DNA: TGTGCCAGCAGCATCCCTGACCGCCTCGAAGGGTGGGAGAACTATGGCTACACCTTC; CDR3: CASSIPDRLEGWENYGYTF
D: TRBD2; J: TRBJ2-1; V: TRBV3-1; size: few; DNA: TGTGCCAGCAGGAAAACAATGGCTAGCGGGATTTCCTACAATGAGCAGTTCTTC; CDR3: CASRKTMASGISYNEQFF
D: TRBD2; J: TRBJ2-5; V: TRBV12-3/TRBV12-4; size: many; DNA: TGTGCCAGCAGTTTAGTCGACGGGAGGGCCGGGGACTTC; CDR3: CASSLVDGRAGDF
D: -; J: TRBJ2-5; V: TRBV13; size: many; DNA: TGTGCCAGCAGCTTAGGGCGCTCGAAGACCCAGTACTTC; CDR3: CASSLGRSKTQYF
D: -; J: TRBJ1-5; V: TRBV12-3/TRBV12-4; size: many; DNA: TGTGCCAGCCGATCCGGACGGATCTATAGCAATCAGCCCCAGCATTTT; CDR3: CASRSGRIYSNQPQHF
D: -; J: TRBJ1-2; V: TRBV6-5; size: few; DNA: TGTGCCAGCAGTTGGCCCCGTTATGGCTACACCTTC; CDR3: CASSWPRYGYTF
D: TRBD2; J: TRBJ2-5; V: TRBV6-2/TRBV6-3; size: few; DNA: TGTGCCAGCAGTTACTCAGGGAGGGGGACCCAGTACTTC; CDR3: CASSYSGRGTQYF
D: -; J: TRBJ2-7; V: TRBV15; size: -; DNA: TGTGCCACCAGCAGAGAAGGTCGGGCCCACTACGAGCAGTACTTC; CDR3: CATSREGRAHYEQYF
D: TRBD1; J: TRBJ2-3; V: TRBV7-2; size: -; DNA: TGTGCCAGCAGCTTACGGAGACAGGGGGCCGGAGATACGCAGTATTTT; CDR3: CASSLRRQGAGDTQYF
D: -; J: TRBJ1-1; V: TRBV20-1; size: few; DNA: TGCAGTGCTAGAGCAGAGAGAGGGGAGGTCACTGAAGCTTTCTTT; CDR3: CSARAERGEVTEAFF
D: -; J: TRBJ1-2; V: TRBV2; size: many; DNA: TGTGCCAGCAGCTCCTCCTGGCCCCCGTCGGGCTACACCTTC; CDR3: CASSSSWPPSGYTF
D: TRBD1; J: TRBJ2-7; V: TRBV12-3/TRBV12-4; size: many; DNA: TGTGCCAGCAGTCCGAAGGACAGGCCCCGATCCTACGAGCAGTACTTC; CDR3: CASSPKDRPRSYEQYF
D: -; J: TRBJ1-1; V: TRBV6-5; size: many; DNA: TGTGCCAGCAGTTACTCGAGACGGAACACTGAAGCTTTCTTT; CDR3: CASSYSRRNTEAFF
D: TRBD1; J: TRBJ1-2; V: TRBV2; size: few; DNA: TGTGCCAGCAGTGGCAGATATAGCCCGGGACAGGCCGACTATGGCTACACCTTC; CDR3: CASSGRYSPGQADYGYTF
D: -; J: TRBJ2-5; V: TRBV5-1; size: few; DNA: TGCGCCAGCAGCTTTGAGGGTGGGCAAGAGACCCAGTACTTC; CDR3: CASSFEGGQETQYF
D: TRBD1; J: TRBJ2-1; V: TRBV6-1; size: -; DNA: TGTGCCAGCTTTCCTGCGGTTGTAGGACAGGGGGTCAATGAGCAGTTCTTC; CDR3: CASFPAVVGQGVNEQFF
D: -; J: TRBJ2-6; V: TRBV11-2; size: few; DNA: TGTGCCAGCAGCCGAGGGCGGGACAGATACTCTGGGGCCAACGTCCTGACTTTC; CDR3: CASSRGRDRYSGANVLTF
D: -; J: TRBJ1-5; V: TRBV6-1; size: -; DNA: TGTGCCAGCCGGGGGGCTAATCAGCCCCAGCATTTT; CDR3: CASRGANQPQHF
D: TRBD2; J: TRBJ2-7; V: TRBV7-9; size: -; DNA: TGTGCCAGCAGCCAAGTAGCGGGAGGAGCCTACGAGCAGTACTTC; CDR3: CASSQVAGGAYEQYF
D: -; J: TRBJ1-5; V: TRBV28; size: many; DNA: TGTGCCAGCCGGCGGGACGGAGGCCAGCCCCAGCATTTT; CDR3: CASRRDGGQPQHF
D: -; J: TRBJ2-7; V: TRBV7-6; size: many; DNA: TGTGCCAGCAGCTCCGGACCTCACTACGAGCAGTACTTC; CDR3: CASSSGPHYEQYF
D: -; J: TRBJ1-1; V: TRBV2; size: many; DNA: TGTGCCAGCAGTGAGGGGCGGAGCACTGAAGCTTTCTTT; CDR3: CASSEGRSTEAFF
D: -; J: TRBJ1-5; V: TRBV12-3/TRBV12-4; size: many; DNA: TGTGCCAGCAGTTTTGAAGCAATTCAGCCCCAGCATTTT; CDR3: CASSFEAIQPQHF
D: -; J: TRBJ2-5; V: TRBV7-9; size: few; DNA: TGTGCCAGCAGCTCGGACACTAGCTATATAGGCACCCAGTACTTC; CDR3: CASSSDTSYIGTQYF
D: -; J: TRBJ2-7; V: TRBV7-2; size: many; DNA: TGTGCCAGCAGCTGGCTGCTTAGCTCCTACGAGCAGTACTTC; CDR3: CASSWLLSSYEQYF
D: TRBD1; J: TRBJ1-3; V: TRBV10-3; size: -; DNA: TGTGCCGTCGAAACAGGGGGCGGAAACACCATATATTTT; CDR3: CAVETGGGNTIYF
D: TRBD2; J: TRBJ2-7; V: TRBV28; size: -; DNA: TGTGCCAGCAGTTTATCGGGAGGCTGGAGGGAGCAGTACTTC; CDR3: CASSLSGGWREQYF
D: -; J: TRBJ1-5; V: TRBV30; size: -; DNA: TGTGCCTGGAGAGACTCAGGTCAGCCCCAGCATTTT; CDR3: CAWRDSGQPQHF
D: -; J: TRBJ2-7; V: TRBV6-1; size: many; DNA: TGTGCCAGTAAAATCCGGGGGAACCTCTACGAGCAGTACTTC; CDR3: CASKIRGNLYEQYF